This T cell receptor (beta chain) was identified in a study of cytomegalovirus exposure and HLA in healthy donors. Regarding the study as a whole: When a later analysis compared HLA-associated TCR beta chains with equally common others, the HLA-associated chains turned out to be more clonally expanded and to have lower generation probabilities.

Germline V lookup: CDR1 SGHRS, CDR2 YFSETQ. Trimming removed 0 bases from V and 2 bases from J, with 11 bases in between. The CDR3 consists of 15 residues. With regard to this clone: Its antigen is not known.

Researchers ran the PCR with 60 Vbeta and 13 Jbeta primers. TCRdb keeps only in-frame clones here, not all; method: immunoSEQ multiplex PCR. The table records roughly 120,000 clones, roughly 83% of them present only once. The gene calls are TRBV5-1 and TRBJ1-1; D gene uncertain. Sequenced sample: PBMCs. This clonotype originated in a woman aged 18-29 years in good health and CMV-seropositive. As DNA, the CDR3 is TGCGCCAGCAGCTTGGGCCACAACAGAAACACTGAAGCTTTCTTT. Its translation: CASSLGHNRNTEAFF. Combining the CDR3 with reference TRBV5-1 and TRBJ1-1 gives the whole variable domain KAGVTQTPRYLIKTRGQQVTLSCSPISGHRSVSWYQQTPGQGLQFLFEYFSETQRNKGNFPGRFSGRQFSNSRSEMNVSTLELGDSALYLCASSLGHNRNTEAFFGQGTRLTVV.